The rows below give T cell receptor beta chains drawn from one sample of a study of blood T cell repertoires in COVID-19. Sequenced by immunoSEQ multiplex PCR; TCRdb stores in-frame clones only, minus some. The table shows approximately 260,000 clones, with around 84% occurring only once. The sample consisted of PBMCs or T cells enriched from blood (not recorded which). Source of these receptors: a man between 25 and 39 years old with acute COVID-19. CDR3s include the opening cysteine and the closing phenylalanine or tryptophan. Each record gives: CDR3 DNA, CDR3 protein, D gene, V gene, J gene, clone size. A D gene is named only where the DNA matches it firmly. Expanded clones are given a class, and other clones once, few, many or no size at all.

DNA: TGTGCCAGCAGCCTGACCCACACAGGGAGCGGTGGAAATGAGCAGTTCTTC
CDR3: CASSLTHTGSGGNEQFF
D: NA
V: TRBV9
J: TRBJ2-1
size: NA

DNA: TGTGCCAGCAGCCTTCAATCGGGTGAGCAGTTCTTC
CDR3: CASSLQSGEQFF
D: NA
V: TRBV5-6
J: TRBJ2-1
size: NA

DNA: TGCAGCGTTCGTCAGGATGTTAGCACCGGGGAGCTGTTTTTT
CDR3: CSVRQDVSTGELFF
D: NA
V: TRBV29-1
J: TRBJ2-2
size: NA

DNA: TGTGCCAGCAGCCAAGTTTACAGGGACATAGAGAACACTGAAGCTTTCTTT
CDR3: CASSQVYRDIENTEAFF
D: NA
V: TRBV3-1/TRBV3-2
J: TRBJ1-1
size: few

DNA: TGTGCCACCCTAGTCTGGGGGGCCTACAATGAGCAGTTCTTC
CDR3: CATLVWGAYNEQFF
D: NA
V: TRBV6-5
J: TRBJ2-1
size: NA

DNA: TGTGCCAGCAGTTACTTGGAGAGCTCCTATAATTCACCCCTCCACTTT
CDR3: CASSYLESSYNSPLHF
D: NA
V: TRBV6-2/TRBV6-3
J: TRBJ1-6
size: few

DNA: TGTGCCAGCAGCTTGGCCCTCGAGAGAGATACGCAGTATTTT
CDR3: CASSLALERDTQYF
D: NA
V: TRBV5-1
J: TRBJ2-3
size: NA

DNA: TGTGCCACCAGCGGGACACAAAATCAGCCCCAGCATTTT
CDR3: CATSGTQNQPQHF
D: NA
V: TRBV24-1
J: TRBJ1-5
size: NA

DNA: TGCAGCGTTGATTTCAGGAAACCGGGAGCCTACAATGAGCAGTTCTTC
CDR3: CSVDFRKPGAYNEQFF
D: NA
V: TRBV29-1
J: TRBJ2-1
size: once

DNA: TGTGCCAGCAGCTTAGATCTTTGGACAGGGGGCACAGATACGCAGTATTTT
CDR3: CASSLDLWTGGTDTQYF
D: TRBD1
V: TRBV11-2
J: TRBJ2-3
size: NA

DNA: TGTGCCTGGAGTGGGACTACCTACAATGAGCAGTTCTTC
CDR3: CAWSGTTYNEQFF
D: NA
V: TRBV30
J: TRBJ2-1
size: NA

DNA: TGTGCCAGCAGCCCGGACACAGGGGGCCTCACTGAAGCTTTCTTT
CDR3: CASSPDTGGLTEAFF
D: TRBD1
V: TRBV7-9
J: TRBJ1-1
size: NA

DNA: TGTGCCAGCAGTGAATATAGGGGTGAAGCTTTCTTT
CDR3: CASSEYRGEAFF
D: NA
V: TRBV25-1
J: TRBJ1-1
size: once